This T cell receptor (beta chain) was captured in a study of T cells in Graves' hyperthyroidism and ophthalmopathy. Study-wide background: Before treatment of any kind, peripheral blood was taken at initial diagnosis.

This clonotype was observed a few times. A single base separates this from a much larger clone, so it may be a read error. Lactation, pregnancy, other autoimmune disease or uncontrolled infection led to exclusion of patients. Diagnoses used clinical symptoms, serum thyroxine and TRAb, thyroid ultrasound and orbital computed tomography. Fresh peripheral blood, approximately 9.6 ml, yielded the PBMCs. From RNA transcripts, TCR beta CDR3 regions were amplified. The HTBI set primed first-round TCR CDR3 RT-PCR. TCRdb re-analysed the multiplex PCR reads in MiXCR, keeping a single row per CDR3 protein. The table has roughly 700,000 distinct CDR3 sequences, less than 15% seen once; the top ten hold roughly 10%. This receptor was obtained from a woman between 18 and 29 years old with Graves' hyperthyroidism. Sequencing used blood.

In DNA form, the CDR3 reads TGTGCCAGCAGCTTAGGTCGCGGGGGTTGGGATGAGCAGTACTTC. Its translation is CASSLGRGGWDEQYF. This sequence joins TRBV7-9 and TRBJ2-7; 7 bases are shared with TRBD2. There are 15 residues in the CDR3. Germline V gives CDR1 SEHNR, CDR2 FQNEAQ (reference sequence). V trimming: 1 base; J trimming: 7 bases; junction bases outside the gene matches: 10.